This TCR beta chain was sequenced for a study of OX40 agonist ivuxolimab in advanced cancers. Broadly, across the study: The costimulatory receptor OX40 (CD134) was targeted by ivuxolimab, a fully human IgG2 agonistic monoclonal antibody. In the dose-escalation cohort, roughly 80% of patients were male, and the mean age was approximately 60 years, with a range of about 20 to 79. The point of sequencing TCRbeta in the periphery was to test whether ivuxolimab changed TCR sequence diversity and drove clonal T-cell expansion. The monotherapy dose-escalation portion (N ≈ 50 patients) of the phase I ivuxolimab trial is reported in the paper. Among the roughly 52 dose-escalation patients, some 20 had hepatocellular carcinoma, around 15 melanoma, 9 renal cell carcinoma and 9 head and neck cancer. Prior anti-PD-1, anti-PD-L1 or anti-CTLA-4 therapy was permitted, and approximately 42% of dose-escalation patients had received checkpoint inhibitors. Intravenous ivuxolimab was administered to patients every 2 weeks at six dose levels: 0.01, 0.1, 0.3, 1.5, 3 and 10 mg/kg. Partial responses were achieved by three dose-escalation patients, of whom one had hepatocellular carcinoma and two had cutaneous melanoma. Overall study results and their limits: After ivuxolimab, CD8+ T cells had more expanded clones than CD4+ T cells on average. In partial responders in the 0.1-3.0 mg/kg groups, normalized peripheral clonal expansion was found to be among the lowest, especially among CD8+ T cells. Which antigens the clonally expanded peripheral T cells were specific for was not determined. Low levels of normalized T-cell clonal expansion were also seen in some patients who did not respond. At doses of 0.1 to 3.0 mg/kg, clonal expansion of both CD4+ and CD8+ T cells in blood was seen between baseline and week 6.

Patients with a history of autoimmune disease or receiving systemic immunosuppression were excluded from the trial. Peripheral blood for TCR sequencing was collected from all dose cohorts at baseline, on cycle 4 day 1, and on cycle 7 day 1. Samples were obtained from an open-label, multicenter, first-in-human phase I dose-escalation trial of ivuxolimab. The trial enrolled adults with locally advanced or metastatic head and neck squamous cell, hepatocellular, melanoma or renal cell carcinoma. CD4+ and CD8+ T cells were sorted separately from peripheral blood before TCR sequencing. Genomic DNA was isolated from the sorted cells so that the TCRbeta CDR3 region could be sequenced. The immunoSEQ Assay was used for sequencing of TCRbeta CDR3 regions. TCRdb took over this immuneACCESS table, retaining in-frame rearrangements with V and J assigned. Such tables are incomplete; in checked studies, under half of the missing clones stem from an unresolved V gene, and the remainder is unexplained. For this sample the table gives roughly 71,000 clones, of which 84% were detected only once. The ten largest clones add up to less than 0.9% of the sample.

From its cysteine to its phenylalanine, the CDR3 spans 16 amino acids. The retained sequence is limited to the CDR3, 48 bases, with the frame set at the first base. The CDR1 and CDR2 encoded by the germline V gene are SGHAT and FQNNGV. A distance of 17 bases separates the germline ends of V and J, which lose 5 bases and 4 bases respectively. As concerns this clone: This receptor's antigen is unknown. No qualities accompany the bases; no much larger clone lies one base away.

This TCR was recovered from an adult with an advanced solid tumor such as melanoma, head and neck, liver or kidney cancer. Rearrangement joined TRBV11-2 to TRBJ2-2, with the D call tentatively TRBD1 or TRBD2, each fitting 5 bases. Source: CD4+ or CD8+ T cells sorted from blood, taken in a trial of the OX40 agonist ivuxolimab. The CDR3 region reads CASSTGRKGSTGELFF. The nucleotide sequence reads as follows: TGTGCCAGCAGCACCGGACGTAAGGGGAGCACCGGGGAGCTGTTTTTT.